This T cell receptor (beta chain) was sequenced during a study of T cell changes during pregnancy in multiple sclerosis. Generated by immunoSEQ multiplex PCR, the TCRdb table keeps only in-frame clones and is missing some. The sample consists of 100,000 or so clones, 80% to 95% of them appearing once. The CDR3 covers 12 residues. V gave up 7 bases and J gave up 8 bases, with 15 bases separating them. Germline values: CDR1 GTSNPN, CDR2 SVGIG (reference sequence). V usage is TRBV30 and J usage is TRBJ2-1; possible D gene TRBD2, 7 bases. Sequenced here: peripheral blood, sampled in the second trimester of pregnancy. The clonotype comes from a female donor with multiple sclerosis, enrolled in a pregnancy study. The CDR3 loop reads CAFQGLADEQFF. The CDR3 DNA sequence: TGTGCCTTTCAGGGGCTAGCGGATGAGCAGTTCTTC.